Sequencing of this T cell receptor (beta chain) was carried out in a study of long-term antiretroviral therapy in people with HIV. Assay version v3.0 of immunoSEQ was used, and it was run at survey level. Measured with immunoSEQ multiplex PCR; TCRdb has only the in-frame clones, and not every one. The table shows approximately 21,000 clones, with roughly four fifths occurring only once. Remarks on this clone: As yet, its antigen is unknown.

From each donor, at least one pre-ART PBMC sample and at least two post-ART PBMC samples were obtained. There are 13 residues in the CDR3. Deletions cut 5 bases from V and 5 bases from J, with 9 bases between. CDR1 is SGHNT, CDR2 YENEEA, per germline. Findings and limits, study-wide: Repertoires from HIV showed CDR3 length ranges narrower than those of controls. Clones that expanded before ART (that is, prior to treatment) dominated the repertoire at all time points. There were no data on ART adherence, viral resistance or therapy changes, a gap that limits inferences about post-ART repertoire changes.

Sample: unsorted PBMCs, taken 1.5 years after starting antiretroviral therapy. The origin of this receptor is a man aged 25-40 years with HIV. The chain combines TRBV11-3 with TRBJ2-2; D is unclear. The CDR3 reads CASSISRTGELFF. The CDR3 region has the DNA TGTGCCAGCAGCATTAGCAGAACCGGGGAGCTGTTTTTT.